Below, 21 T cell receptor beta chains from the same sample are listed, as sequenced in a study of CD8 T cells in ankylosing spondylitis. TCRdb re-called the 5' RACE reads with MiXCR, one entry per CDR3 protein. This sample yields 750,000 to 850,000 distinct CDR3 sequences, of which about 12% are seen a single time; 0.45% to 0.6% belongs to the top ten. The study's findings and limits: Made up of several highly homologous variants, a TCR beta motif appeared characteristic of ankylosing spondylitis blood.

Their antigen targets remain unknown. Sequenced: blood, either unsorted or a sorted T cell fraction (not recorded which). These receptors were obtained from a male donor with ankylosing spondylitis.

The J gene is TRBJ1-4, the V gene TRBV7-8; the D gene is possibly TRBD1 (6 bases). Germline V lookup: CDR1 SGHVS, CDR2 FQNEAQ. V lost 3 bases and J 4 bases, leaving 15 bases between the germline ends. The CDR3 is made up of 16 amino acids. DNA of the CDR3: TGTGCCAGCAGCTTCCTGGGACACCGGAGTAATGAAAAACTGTTTTTT. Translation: CASSFLGHRSNEKLFF.

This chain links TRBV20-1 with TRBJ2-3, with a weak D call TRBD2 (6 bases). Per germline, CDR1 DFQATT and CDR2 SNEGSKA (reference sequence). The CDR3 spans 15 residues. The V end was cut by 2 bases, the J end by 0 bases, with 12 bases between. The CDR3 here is CSARSGGGSTDTQYF. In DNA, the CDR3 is TGCAGTGCTAGATCCGGGGGTGGAAGCACAGATACGCAGTATTTT.

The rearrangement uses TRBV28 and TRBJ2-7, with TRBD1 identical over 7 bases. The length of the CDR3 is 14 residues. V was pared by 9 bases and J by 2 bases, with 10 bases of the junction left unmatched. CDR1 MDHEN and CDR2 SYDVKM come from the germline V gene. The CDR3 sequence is CASRQGNGAYEQYF. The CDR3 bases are TGTGCCAGTAGACAGGGAAACGGTGCCTACGAGCAGTACTTC.

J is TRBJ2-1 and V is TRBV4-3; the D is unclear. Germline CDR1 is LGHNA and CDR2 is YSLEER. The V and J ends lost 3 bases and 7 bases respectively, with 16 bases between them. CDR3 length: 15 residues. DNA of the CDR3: TGCGCCAGCAGCCAGGAAAGATGGATGGGAAATGAGCAGTTCTTC. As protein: CASSQERWMGNEQFF.

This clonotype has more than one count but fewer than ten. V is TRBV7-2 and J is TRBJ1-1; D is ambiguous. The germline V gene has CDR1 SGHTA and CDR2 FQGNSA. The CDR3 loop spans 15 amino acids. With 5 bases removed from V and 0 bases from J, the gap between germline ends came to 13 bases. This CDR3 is CASSPWTLMNTEAFF. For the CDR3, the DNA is TGTGCCAGCAGCCCGTGGACCTTGATGAACACTGAAGCTTTCTTT.

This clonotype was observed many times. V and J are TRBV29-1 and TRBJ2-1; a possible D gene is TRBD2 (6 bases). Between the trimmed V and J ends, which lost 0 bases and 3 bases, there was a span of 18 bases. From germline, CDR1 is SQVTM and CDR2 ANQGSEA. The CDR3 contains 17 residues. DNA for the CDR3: TGCAGCGTTGAAGACCATTCGGGACTGCGGCGCTACAATGAGCAGTTCTTC. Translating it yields CSVEDHSGLRRYNEQFF.

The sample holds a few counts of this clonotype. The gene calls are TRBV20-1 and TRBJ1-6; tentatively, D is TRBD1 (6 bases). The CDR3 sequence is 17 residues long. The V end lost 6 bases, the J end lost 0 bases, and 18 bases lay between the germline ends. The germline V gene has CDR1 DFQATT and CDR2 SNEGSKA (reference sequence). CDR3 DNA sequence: TGCAGTGCCCAGAAGGGGGGCAGAAGCTCCTATAATTCACCCCTCCACTTT. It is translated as CSAQKGGRSSYNSPLHF.

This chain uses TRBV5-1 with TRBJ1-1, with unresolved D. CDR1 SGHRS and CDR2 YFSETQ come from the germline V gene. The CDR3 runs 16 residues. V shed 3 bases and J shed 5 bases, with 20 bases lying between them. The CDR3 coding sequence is TGCGCCAGCAGCTCGTTGCGGCCCTCCGGGCTGACTGAAGCTTTCTTT. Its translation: CASSSLRPSGLTEAFF.

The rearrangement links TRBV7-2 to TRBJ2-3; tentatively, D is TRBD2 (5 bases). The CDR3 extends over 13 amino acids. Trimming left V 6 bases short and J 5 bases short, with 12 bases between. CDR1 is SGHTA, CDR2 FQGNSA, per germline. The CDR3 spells CASSTGVGDTQYF. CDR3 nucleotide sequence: TGTGCCAGCAGTACCGGGGTCGGAGATACGCAGTATTTT.

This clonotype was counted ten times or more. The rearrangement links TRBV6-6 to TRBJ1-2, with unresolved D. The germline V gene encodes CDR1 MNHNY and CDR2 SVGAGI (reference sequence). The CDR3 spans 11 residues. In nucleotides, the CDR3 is TGTGCAAGTAATGCTAACTATGGCTACACCTTC. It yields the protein CASNANYGYTF.

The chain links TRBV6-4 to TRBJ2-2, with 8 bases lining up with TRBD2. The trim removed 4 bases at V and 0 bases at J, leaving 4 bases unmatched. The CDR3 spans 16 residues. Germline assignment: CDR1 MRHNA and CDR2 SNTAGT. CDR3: CASSALSGTNTGELFF. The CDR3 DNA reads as TGTGCCAGCAGTGCCCTTAGCGGGACGAACACCGGGGAGCTGTTTTTT.

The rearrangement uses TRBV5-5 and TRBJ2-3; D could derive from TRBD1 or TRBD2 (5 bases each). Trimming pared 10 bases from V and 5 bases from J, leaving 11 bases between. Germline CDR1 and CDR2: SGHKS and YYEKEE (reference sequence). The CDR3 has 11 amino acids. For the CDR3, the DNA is TGTGCCTCTGGGGCGGGAGATACGCAGTATTTT. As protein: CASGAGDTQYF. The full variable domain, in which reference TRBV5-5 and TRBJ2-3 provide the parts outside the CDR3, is DAGVTQSPTHLIKTRGQQVTLRCSPISGHKSVSWYQQVLGQGPQFIFQYYEKEERGRGNFPDRFSARQFPNYSSELNVNALLLGDSALYLCASGAGDTQYFGPGTRLTVL.

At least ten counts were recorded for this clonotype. The CDR3, as DNA: TGTGCCAGCAGTTACCAGGGGACCGGCTATGGCTACACCTTC. The encoded protein is CASSYQGTGYGYTF. This sequence joins TRBV6-5 and TRBJ1-2, with D possibly TRBD1 on 6 matching bases. The CDR3 is 14 residues long. Trimming left V 2 bases short and J 4 bases short, with 11 bases between. Germline CDR1 MNHEY, CDR2 SVGAGI.

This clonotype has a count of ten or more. CDR3 loop: CASSHTPGTSIAQYF. The CDR3 coding sequence is TGTGCCAGCAGCCATACCCCCGGGACATCGATCGCGCAGTATTTT. The gene calls are TRBV7-2 and TRBJ2-3; possible D gene TRBD1, 6 bases. V was trimmed by 5 bases and J by 10 bases, leaving 22 bases between them. This CDR3 has 15 amino acids. CDR1 and CDR2 from the germline V gene are SGHTA and FQGNSA.

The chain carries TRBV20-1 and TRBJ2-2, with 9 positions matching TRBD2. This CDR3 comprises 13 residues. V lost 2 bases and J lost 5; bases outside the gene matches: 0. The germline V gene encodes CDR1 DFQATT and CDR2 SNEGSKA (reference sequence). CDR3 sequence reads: CSARLAGTGELFF. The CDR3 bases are TGCAGTGCTAGACTAGCGGGGACCGGGGAGCTGTTTTTT.

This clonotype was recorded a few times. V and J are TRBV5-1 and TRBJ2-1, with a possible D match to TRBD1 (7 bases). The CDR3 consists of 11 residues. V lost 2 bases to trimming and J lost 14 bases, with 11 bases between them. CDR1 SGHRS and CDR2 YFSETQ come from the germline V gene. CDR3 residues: CASSLQGRKFF. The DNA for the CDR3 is TGCGCCAGCAGCTTACAGGGGAGGAAGTTCTTC.

The CDR3, as DNA: TGTGCCAGCAGCTTAGGGTCTAGCGGGAGGCGGAATACGCAGTATTTT. This sequence encodes CASSLGSSGRRNTQYF. The chain is built from TRBV11-2 and TRBJ2-3; TRBD2 agrees at 11 bases. The CDR3 consists of 16 residues. Germline V gives CDR1 SGHAT, CDR2 FQNNGV. V shed 1 base, J shed 7 bases, and the junction held 7 bases outside the gene matches.

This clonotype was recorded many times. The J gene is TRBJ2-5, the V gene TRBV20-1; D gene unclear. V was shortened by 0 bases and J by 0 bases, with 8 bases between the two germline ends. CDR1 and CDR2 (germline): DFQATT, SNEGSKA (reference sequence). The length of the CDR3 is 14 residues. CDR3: CSARDLGNQETQYF. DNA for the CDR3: TGCAGTGCTAGAGATCTAGGGAACCAAGAGACCCAGTACTTC.

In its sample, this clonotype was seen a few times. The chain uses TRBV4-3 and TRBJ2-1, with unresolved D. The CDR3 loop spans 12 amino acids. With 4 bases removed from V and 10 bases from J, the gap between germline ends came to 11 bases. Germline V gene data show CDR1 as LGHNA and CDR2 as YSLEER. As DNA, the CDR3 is TGCGCCAGCAGCCGCCCTCTGGGGGAGCAGTTCTTC. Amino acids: CASSRPLGEQFF.

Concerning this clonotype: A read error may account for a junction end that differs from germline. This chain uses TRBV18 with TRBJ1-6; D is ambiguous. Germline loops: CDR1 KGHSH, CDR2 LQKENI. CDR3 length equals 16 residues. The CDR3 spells CTSSPRAPGGDSPLHF. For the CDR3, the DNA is TGTACCAGCTCACCTAGGGCCCCGGGAGGCGATTCACCCCTCCACTTT.

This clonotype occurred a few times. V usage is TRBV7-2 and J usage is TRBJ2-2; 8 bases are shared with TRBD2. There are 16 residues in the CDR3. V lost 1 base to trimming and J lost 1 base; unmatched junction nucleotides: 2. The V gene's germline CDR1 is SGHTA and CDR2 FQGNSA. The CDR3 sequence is CASSLGGLGNTGELFF. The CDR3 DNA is TGTGCCAGCAGCTTAGGGGGACTAGGGAACACCGGGGAGCTGTTTTTT.